These 18 T cell receptor beta chains were sequenced from one sample in a study of blood T cell repertoires in COVID-19. Sequencing used immunoSEQ multiplex PCR; TCRdb keeps in-frame clones, though not all of them. The sample carries about 110,000 clones, around 80% recorded once. Sequencing input: peripheral blood. The source is a human donor in a cohort sampled during active or convalescent COVID-19.

The chain recombines TRBV7-9 with TRBJ1-3; 7 bases map to TRBD1. This CDR3 contains 15 residues. The trim removed 4 bases at V and 0 bases at J, leaving 3 bases unmatched. Germline CDR1 and CDR2: SEHNR and FQNEAQ (reference sequence). The CDR3 region is CASSSRDSSGNTIYF. The DNA of the CDR3 is TGTGCCAGCAGCTCCCGGGACAGCTCTGGAAACACCATATATTTT.

The V call is TRBV9, the J call TRBJ2-5, with D perhaps matching TRBD2 (5 bases). Trimming removed 0 bases at V and 4 bases at J, with 13 bases between. The CDR3 has 15 amino acids. Germline V gene sequence: CDR1 SGDLS, CDR2 YYNGEE. CDR3 DNA: TGTGCCAGCAGCGTAGTAGGGCTAGCAGCAGAGACCCAGTACTTC. Its protein is CASSVVGLAAETQYF.

V usage is TRBV7-9 and J usage is TRBJ2-2; D remains ambiguous. Germline V CDR1 and CDR2: SEHNR, FQNEAQ (reference sequence). CDR3 size: 14 residues. Trimming removed 1 base at V and 1 base at J, with 4 bases between. The CDR3 here is CASSLGQNTGELFF. The DNA for the CDR3 is TGTGCCAGCAGCTTAGGGCAGAACACCGGGGAGCTGTTTTTT.

The chain employs TRBV11-2 and TRBJ2-3; TRBD2 matches 7 bases. Losses at the gene ends were 1 base for V and 3 bases for J; bases not matched to a gene: 13. CDR3 length equals 18 residues. Germline V gene lookup returns CDR1 SGHAT and CDR2 FQNNGV. CDR3 sequence (DNA): TGTGCCAGCAGCTTAGTCATTGGGACTAAGAGAAGGACAGATACGCAGTATTTT. As protein: CASSLVIGTKRRTDTQYF.

The J gene is TRBJ2-1, the V gene TRBV5-1; D is unresolved. CDR1 and CDR2 from the germline V gene are SGHRS and YFSETQ. There are 14 residues in the CDR3. The V and J ends lost 0 bases and 10 bases respectively, with 14 bases between them. CDR3 nucleotide sequence: TGCGCCAGCAGCTTGGACGGCGGCCTTGAGGAGCAGTTCTTC. Translation gives CASSLDGGLEEQFF.

This chain connects TRBV12-5 to TRBJ1-2; maybe TRBD1 (5 bases). CDR1 and CDR2 (germline): LGHNT, FRNRAP. V gave up 7 bases and J gave up 1 base, with 22 bases separating them. The CDR3 extends over 17 amino acids. CDR3 protein: CASALSGGGPINYGYTF. CDR3 nucleotide sequence: TGTGCTAGTGCTCTGAGCGGGGGAGGACCGATTAACTATGGCTACACCTTC.

The rearrangement uses TRBV7-8 and TRBJ2-7; TRBD2 matches at 7 bases. The length of the CDR3 is 14 residues. Germline trimming cut 5 bases from V and 2 bases from J; bases unmatched to any gene: 6. Germline V gene data show CDR1 as SGHVS and CDR2 as FQNEAQ. CDR3: CASSTQRDAYEQYF. CDR3 DNA: TGTGCCAGCAGCACCCAGCGGGACGCCTACGAGCAGTACTTC.

In this sample, this clone turned up many times. J is TRBJ1-3 and V is TRBV3-1 (or the pseudogene TRBV3-2); TRBD1 matches at 8 bases. V lost 1 base, J lost 0 bases, and 2 bases stayed unmatched. In germline, CDR1 is LGHDT, CDR2 YNNKEL (reference sequence). The CDR3 contains 16 residues. CDR3 amino acids: CASSQGQGFSGNTIYF. Written as DNA, the CDR3 is TGTGCCAGCAGCCAAGGACAGGGGTTCTCTGGAAACACCATATATTTT.

The chain joins TRBV4-3 to TRBJ2-1; D remains unclear. The CDR3 has 12 amino acids. Germline V CDR1 and CDR2: LGHNA, YSLEER. The V end lost 2 bases, the J end lost 6 bases, and 5 bases lay between the germline ends. The CDR3 protein is CASSQPGNEQFF. Written as DNA, the CDR3 is TGCGCCAGCAGCCAACCCGGCAATGAGCAGTTCTTC.

The genes are TRBV18 and TRBJ2-2, with TRBD1 identical over 7 bases. The trim removed 6 bases at V and 0 bases at J, leaving 1 base unmatched. This CDR3 comprises 14 residues. Germline loops: CDR1 KGHSH, CDR2 LQKENI. The CDR3 DNA follows: TGTGCCAGCTCTCAGGGGGCGAACACCGGGGAGCTGTTTTTT. Translated: CASSQGANTGELFF.

This clone was counted between two and nine times. This chain links TRBV29-1 with TRBJ1-5; D not resolved. This CDR3 has 13 amino acids. CDR1 is SQVTM and CDR2 is ANQGSEA in the germline V gene. V was pared by 6 bases and J by 6 bases, with 15 bases between. The CDR3: CSVPGPSGQPQHF. CDR3 coding DNA: TGCAGCGTACCCGGCCCCTCGGGTCAGCCCCAGCATTTT.

This clone was recorded a few times. The rearrangement links TRBV11-2 to TRBJ2-2, with TRBD2 as a possible D gene (6 bases). Between the trimmed V and J ends, which lost 2 bases and 4 bases, there was a span of 11 bases. In germline, CDR1 is SGHAT, CDR2 FQNNGV. The CDR3 contains 15 residues. The CDR3 protein is CASSLTGAGTGELFF. The CDR3 region has the DNA TGTGCCAGCAGCTTAACGGGAGCGGGCACCGGGGAGCTGTTTTTT.

This clone turned up a few times. Distinct nucleotide sequences in the sample also encode this CDR3. The chain carries TRBV2 and TRBJ1-1; 7 nucleotides agree with TRBD1. J gave up 5 bases and V 2 bases, and 5 bases lay outside the gene matches. Per the germline V gene, CDR1 is SNHLY and CDR2 is FYNNEI. The CDR3 length is 14 residues. The CDR3 DNA is TGTGCCAGCAGTGAACAGGGGGAGCGTACTGAAGCTTTCTTT. It codes for CASSEQGERTEAFF.

V usage is TRBV27 and J usage is TRBJ2-4; TRBD1 is a possible D gene (5 bases). Trimming stripped 6 bases from V and 6 bases from J, with 12 bases between. The CDR3 contains 13 residues. CDR1 is MNHEY and CDR2 is SMNVEV in the germline V gene (reference sequence). The CDR3 nucleotides read TGTGCCAGCAGCCCGGAGACAGTAAACATTCAGTACTTC. Translated: CASSPETVNIQYF.

This clone has only one observation. The chain links TRBV7-8 to TRBJ2-5; D is perhaps TRBD2 (6 bases). The CDR3 spans 14 residues. The germline V gene has CDR1 SGHVS and CDR2 FQNEAQ. The V end was cut by 5 bases, the J end by 2 bases, with 12 bases between. The CDR3 here is CASSRDGGQETQYF. For the CDR3, the DNA is TGTGCCAGCAGCCGAGATGGGGGGCAAGAGACCCAGTACTTC.

The rearrangement links TRBV12-5 to TRBJ2-5, with a weak D call TRBD1 (9 bases). Looked up from germline, CDR1 is LGHNT and CDR2 is FRNRAP. CDR3 length: 18 residues. Trimming left V 7 bases short and J 4 bases short, with 28 bases between. For the CDR3, the DNA is TGTGCTAGTGCCTCGGGAATTAGCGGGACAGGGAAGAGAGAGACCCAGTACTTC. Amino acids: CASASGISGTGKRETQYF.

The chain links TRBV6-2 or TRBV6-3 to TRBJ2-3, with D possibly matching TRBD1 (7 bases). Germline-derived CDR1 and CDR2 are MNHEY and SVGEGT. The length of the CDR3 is 16 residues. V lost 5 bases and J lost 5, with 20 bases in between. The CDR3 loop is CASSTPLGGGKDTQYF. As DNA, the CDR3 is TGTGCCAGCAGTACTCCATTAGGGGGCGGGAAAGATACGCAGTATTTT.

The gene calls are TRBV2 and TRBJ2-1; 15 nucleotides agree with TRBD2. CDR1 and CDR2 from the germline V gene are SNHLY and FYNNEI. V lost 7 bases, J lost 2 bases, and 3 bases stayed unmatched. The CDR3 is made up of 16 amino acids. The CDR3 coding sequence is TGTGCCAGCAATGGACTAGCGGGAGGGCCCTACAATGAGCAGTTCTTC. This encodes CASNGLAGGPYNEQFF.